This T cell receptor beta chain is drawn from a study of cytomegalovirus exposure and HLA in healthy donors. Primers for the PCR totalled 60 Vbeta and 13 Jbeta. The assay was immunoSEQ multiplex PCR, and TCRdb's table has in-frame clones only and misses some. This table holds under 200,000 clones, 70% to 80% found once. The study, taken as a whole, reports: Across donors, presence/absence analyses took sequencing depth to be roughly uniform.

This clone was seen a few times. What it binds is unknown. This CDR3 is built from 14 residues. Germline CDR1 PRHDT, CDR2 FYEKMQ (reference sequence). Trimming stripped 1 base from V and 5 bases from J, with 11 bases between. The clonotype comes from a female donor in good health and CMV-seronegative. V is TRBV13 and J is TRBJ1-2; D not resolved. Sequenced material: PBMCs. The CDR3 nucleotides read TGTGCCAGCAGCTTAGAGGCGGAAACTTATGGCTACACCTTC. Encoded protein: CASSLEAETYGYTF.